This TCR beta chain was profiled in a study of Ad26.COV2.S vaccination and SARS-CoV-2 variants. Study context: The donor was enrolled in the Ad26.COV2.S arm of the COV1001 trial. The vaccine Ad26.COV2.S was put into the muscle once, or twice with 56 days between. Findings and limits, study-wide: Individuals receiving vaccine had higher spike-specific TCR breadth than placebo recipients did.

Germline V CDR1 and CDR2: KGHSH, LQKENI. V lost 4 bases, J lost 9 bases, and 18 bases lay in between. The CDR3 runs to 14 residues. The protocol was immunoSEQ multiplex PCR, while the TCRdb copy is restricted to in-frame clones and leaves out a portion. The sample lists under 500,000 clones, over 80% seen once, with around 1.7% in the top ten. Treatment reported: around 19 received Ad26.COV2.S at low or high dose, single or two shots; several received placebo; per-sample allocation not given. Sample collection was performed on day 63 after the first vaccine or placebo injection. What was given as vaccine was an Ad26 vector encoding Wuhan-strain SARS-CoV-2 spike. As for this clone: Antigen: not known.

V gene TRBV18 combines with J gene TRBJ1-2, with D possibly matching TRBD1 (5 bases). This receptor was identified in a person aged 18-65 years who received the Ad26.COV2.S COVID-19 vaccine or a placebo. The specimen comprised peripheral blood, sampled in a trial of Ad26.COV2.S vaccine versus placebo. The CDR3 DNA reads TGTGCCAGCTCACTTCAGGGTACCGGGAGTAGCTACACCTTC. Protein product: CASSLQGTGSSYTF. Using reference TRBV18 and TRBJ1-2 for the parts outside the CDR3, the full variable domain is NAGVMQNPRHLVRRRGQEARLRCSPMKGHSHVYWYRQLPEEGLKFMVYLQKENIIDESGMPKERFSAEFPKEGPSILRIQQVVRGDSAAYFCASSLQGTGSSYTFGSGTRLTVV.